This TCR beta chain is from a study of cytomegalovirus exposure and HLA in healthy donors. Findings of the study overall: Investigators reported under 200 TCR beta chains as tied to cytomegalovirus. In a later analysis, at a false discovery rate of 0.05, 16,951 TCR beta sequences were associated with HLA alleles.

Germline-derived CDR1 and CDR2 are LNHDA and SQIVND (reference sequence). The CDR3 length is 13 residues. V dropped 7 bases and J dropped 4 bases, with 13 bases sitting between them. The primer mix had 60 Vbeta and 13 Jbeta primers. Generated by immunoSEQ multiplex PCR, the TCRdb table keeps only in-frame clones and is missing some. The table records under 200,000 clones, roughly 13% of them present only once. Note on this clone: No antigen is known for it.

The TCR comes from a man in his forties or fifties in good health and CMV-seropositive. The chain has TRBV19 and TRBJ1-1; D unclear. Sequenced: PBMCs. This CDR3 reads CASKAGLVTEAFF. CDR3 coding DNA: TGTGCCAGTAAGGCGGGGTTGGTCACTGAAGCTTTCTTT.